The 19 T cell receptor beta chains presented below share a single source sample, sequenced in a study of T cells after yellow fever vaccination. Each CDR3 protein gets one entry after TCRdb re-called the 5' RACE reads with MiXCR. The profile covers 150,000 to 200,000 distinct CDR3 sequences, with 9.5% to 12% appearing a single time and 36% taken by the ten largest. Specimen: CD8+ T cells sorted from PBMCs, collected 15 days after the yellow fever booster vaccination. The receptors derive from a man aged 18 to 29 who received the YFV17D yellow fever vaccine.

The CDR3 region has the DNA TGTGCTAGTGGTTTTCGGAACACTGAAGCTTTCTTT. The encoded protein is CASGFRNTEAFF. The rearrangement joins TRBV12-5 to TRBJ1-1; D uncertain. The V end lost 3 bases, the J end lost 1 base, and 3 bases lay between the germline ends. Germline V gene sequence: CDR1 LGHNT, CDR2 FRNRAP. The CDR3 sequence is 12 residues long.

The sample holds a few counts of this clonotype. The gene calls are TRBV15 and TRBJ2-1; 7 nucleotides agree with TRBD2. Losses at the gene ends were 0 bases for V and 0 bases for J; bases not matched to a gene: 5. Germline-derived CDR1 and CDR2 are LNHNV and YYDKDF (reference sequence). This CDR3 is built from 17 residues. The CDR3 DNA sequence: TGTGCCACCAGCAGAGATGCGGGGGTACGCTCCTACAATGAGCAGTTCTTC. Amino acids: CATSRDAGVRSYNEQFF. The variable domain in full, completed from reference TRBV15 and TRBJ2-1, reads DAMVIQNPRYQVTQFGKPVTLSCSQTLNHNVMYWYQQKSSQAPKLLFHYYDKDFNNEADTPDNFQSRRPNTSFCFLDIRSPGLGDTAMYLCATSRDAGVRSYNEQFFGPGTRLTVL.

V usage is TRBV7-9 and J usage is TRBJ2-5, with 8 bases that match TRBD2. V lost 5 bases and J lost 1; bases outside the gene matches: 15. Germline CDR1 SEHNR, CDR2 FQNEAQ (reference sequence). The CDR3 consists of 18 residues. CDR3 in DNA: TGTGCCAGCAGCCCTGGGTGGGCTAGCGGGTTTTCCCAAGAGACCCAGTACTTC. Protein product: CASSPGWASGFSQETQYF.

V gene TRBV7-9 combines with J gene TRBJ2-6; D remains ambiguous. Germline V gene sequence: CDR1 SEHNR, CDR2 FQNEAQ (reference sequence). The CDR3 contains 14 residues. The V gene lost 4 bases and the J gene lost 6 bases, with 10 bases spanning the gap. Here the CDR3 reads CASSSLGEANVLTF. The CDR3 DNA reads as TGTGCCAGCAGCTCATTAGGCGAGGCCAACGTCCTGACTTTC.

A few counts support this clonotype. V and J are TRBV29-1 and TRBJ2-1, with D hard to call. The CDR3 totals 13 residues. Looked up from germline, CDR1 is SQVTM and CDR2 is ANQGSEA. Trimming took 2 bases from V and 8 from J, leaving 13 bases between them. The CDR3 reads CSVESVGKYEQFF. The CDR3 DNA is TGCAGCGTTGAATCCGTTGGGAAGTATGAGCAGTTCTTC.

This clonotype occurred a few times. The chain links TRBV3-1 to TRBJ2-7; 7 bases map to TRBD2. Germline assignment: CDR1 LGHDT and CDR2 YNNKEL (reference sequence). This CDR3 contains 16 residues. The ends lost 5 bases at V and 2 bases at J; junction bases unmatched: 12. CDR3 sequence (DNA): TGTGCCAGCAGCACACAAGTTATGGGGGGGACCTACGAGCAGTACTTC. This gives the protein CASSTQVMGGTYEQYF.

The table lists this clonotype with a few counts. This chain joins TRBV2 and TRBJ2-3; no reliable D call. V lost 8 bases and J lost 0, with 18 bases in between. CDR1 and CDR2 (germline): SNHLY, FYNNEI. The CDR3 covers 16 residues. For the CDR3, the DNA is TGTGCCAGCGAGGTCGTTGGTGGCCCAAGCACAGATACGCAGTATTTT. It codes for CASEVVGGPSTDTQYF.

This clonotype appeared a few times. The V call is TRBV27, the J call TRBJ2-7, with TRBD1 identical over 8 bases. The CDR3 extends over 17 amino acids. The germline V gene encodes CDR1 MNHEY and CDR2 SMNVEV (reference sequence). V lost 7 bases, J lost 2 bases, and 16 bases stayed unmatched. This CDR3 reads CASTKRTGTGSPYEQYF. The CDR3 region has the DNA TGTGCCAGCACGAAAAGAACCGGGACAGGATCCCCCTACGAGCAGTACTTC.

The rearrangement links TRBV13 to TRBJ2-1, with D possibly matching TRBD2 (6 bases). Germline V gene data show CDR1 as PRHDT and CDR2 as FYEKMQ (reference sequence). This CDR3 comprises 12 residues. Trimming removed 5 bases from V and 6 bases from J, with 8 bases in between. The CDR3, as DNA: TGTGCCAGCAGCCCTAGCGTCAATGAGCAGTTCTTC. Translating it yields CASSPSVNEQFF.

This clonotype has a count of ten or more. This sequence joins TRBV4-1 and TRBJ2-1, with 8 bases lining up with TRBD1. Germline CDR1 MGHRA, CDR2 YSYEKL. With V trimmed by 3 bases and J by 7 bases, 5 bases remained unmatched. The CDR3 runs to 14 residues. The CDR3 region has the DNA TGCGCCAGCAGCCAGACAGGGGTTGGGAATGAGCAGTTCTTC. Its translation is CASSQTGVGNEQFF.

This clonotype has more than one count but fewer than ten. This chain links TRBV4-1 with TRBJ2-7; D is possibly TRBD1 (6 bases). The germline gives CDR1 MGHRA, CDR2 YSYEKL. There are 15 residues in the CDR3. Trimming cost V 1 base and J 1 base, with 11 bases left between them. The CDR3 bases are TGCGCCAGCAGCCAAGTCGTAGGGGGTTCCTACGAGCAGTACTTC. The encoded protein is CASSQVVGGSYEQYF.

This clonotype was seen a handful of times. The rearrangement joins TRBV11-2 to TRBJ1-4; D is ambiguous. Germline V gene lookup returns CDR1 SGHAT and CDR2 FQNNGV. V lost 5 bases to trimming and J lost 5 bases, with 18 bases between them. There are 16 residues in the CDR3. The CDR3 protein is CASSVGVFGENEKLFF. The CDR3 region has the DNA TGTGCCAGCAGCGTAGGTGTCTTTGGGGAGAATGAAAAACTGTTTTTT.

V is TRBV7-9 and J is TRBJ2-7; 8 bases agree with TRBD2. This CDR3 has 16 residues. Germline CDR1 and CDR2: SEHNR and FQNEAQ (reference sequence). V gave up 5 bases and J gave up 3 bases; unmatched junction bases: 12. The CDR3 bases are TGTGCCAGCAGCCAAACTTTGGGACTAGAGTACTACGAGCAGTACTTC. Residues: CASSQTLGLEYYEQYF.

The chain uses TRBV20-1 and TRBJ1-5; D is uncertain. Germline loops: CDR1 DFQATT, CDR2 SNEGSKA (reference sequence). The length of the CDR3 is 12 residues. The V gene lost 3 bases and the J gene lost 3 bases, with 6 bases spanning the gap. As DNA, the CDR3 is TGCAGTGCTAGCCCCATCAATCAGCCCCAGCATTTT. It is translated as CSASPINQPQHF.

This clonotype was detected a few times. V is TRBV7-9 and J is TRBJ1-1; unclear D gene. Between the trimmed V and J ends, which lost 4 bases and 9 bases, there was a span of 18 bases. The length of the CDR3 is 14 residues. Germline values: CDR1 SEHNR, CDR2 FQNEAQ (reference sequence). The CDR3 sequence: CASSSLLGIRKAFF. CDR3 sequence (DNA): TGTGCCAGCAGCTCCCTACTCGGAATACGAAAAGCTTTCTTT.

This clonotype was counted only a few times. The CDR3 bases are TGTGCCAGCAGCCCCGTCAAAGTAGGAGAGACCCAGTACTTC. As protein: CASSPVKVGETQYF. The genes are TRBV7-8 and TRBJ2-5; D not resolved. The V end was cut by 5 bases, the J end by 4 bases, with 14 bases between. There are 14 residues in the CDR3. The germline V gene encodes CDR1 SGHVS and CDR2 FQNEAQ.

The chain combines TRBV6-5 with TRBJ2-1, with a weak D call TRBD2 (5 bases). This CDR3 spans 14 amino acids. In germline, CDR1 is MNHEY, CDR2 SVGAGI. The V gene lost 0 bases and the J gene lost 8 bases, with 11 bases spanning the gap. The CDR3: CASSYSGGLDEQFF. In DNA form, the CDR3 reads TGTGCCAGCAGTTACTCGGGCGGGCTCGATGAGCAGTTCTTC.

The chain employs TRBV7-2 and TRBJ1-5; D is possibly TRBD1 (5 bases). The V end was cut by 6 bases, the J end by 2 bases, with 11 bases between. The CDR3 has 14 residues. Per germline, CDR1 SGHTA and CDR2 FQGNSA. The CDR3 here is CASSGGFGNQPQHF. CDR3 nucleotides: TGTGCCAGCAGTGGGGGGTTCGGCAATCAGCCCCAGCATTTT.

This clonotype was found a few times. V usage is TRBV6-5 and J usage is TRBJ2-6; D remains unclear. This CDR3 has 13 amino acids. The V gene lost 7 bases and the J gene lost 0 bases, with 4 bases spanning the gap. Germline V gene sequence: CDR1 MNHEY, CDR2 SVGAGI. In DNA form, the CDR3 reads TGTGCCAGCACCTTCTCTGGGGCCAACGTCCTGACTTTC. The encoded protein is CASTFSGANVLTF.